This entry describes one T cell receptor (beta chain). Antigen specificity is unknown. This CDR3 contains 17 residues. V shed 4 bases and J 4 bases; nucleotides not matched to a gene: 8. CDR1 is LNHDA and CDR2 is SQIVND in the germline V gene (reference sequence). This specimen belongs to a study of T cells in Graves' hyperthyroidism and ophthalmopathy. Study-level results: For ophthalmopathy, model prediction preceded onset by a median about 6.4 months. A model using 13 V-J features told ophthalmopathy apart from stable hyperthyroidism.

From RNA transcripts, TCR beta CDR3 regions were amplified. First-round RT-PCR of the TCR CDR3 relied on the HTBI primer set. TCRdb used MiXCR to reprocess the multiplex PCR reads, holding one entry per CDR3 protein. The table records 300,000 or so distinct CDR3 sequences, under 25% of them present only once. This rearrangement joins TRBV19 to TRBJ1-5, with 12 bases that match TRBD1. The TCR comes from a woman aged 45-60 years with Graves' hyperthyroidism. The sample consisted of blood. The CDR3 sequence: CASSNRDRGRGNQPQHF. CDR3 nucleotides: TGTGCCAGTAGTAACCGGGACAGGGGGCGCGGGAATCAGCCCCAGCATTTT.